The 8 T cell receptor beta chains below were found in one sample sequenced in a study of beta chain features in type 1 diabetes. General study results and limits: Moderately but significantly shorter TCRB CDR3s were found in Type 1 diabetes patients in all four CD4+ subsets.

What was sequenced were expressed TCRB transcripts, since all of the isolated RNA had been reverse transcribed. The data were produced by immunoSEQ multiplex PCR, yet TCRdb's version contains in-frame clones alone and is incomplete. The repertoire holds 600,000 to 700,000 clones, with 9.5% to 15% as singletons. These TCRs' antigens remain unknown. Sequenced sample: naive CD4+ T cells from blood. The receptor set was obtained from a man aged 25-45 years with type 1 diabetes.

J is TRBJ2-6 and V is TRBV6-6; D may be TRBD2 (7 bases). CDR1 is MNHNY, CDR2 SVGAGI, per germline (reference sequence). CDR3 length: 16 residues. V dropped 2 bases and J dropped 3 bases, with 11 bases sitting between them. The CDR3 sequence is CASSYAGGLGANVLTF. DNA of the CDR3: TGTGCCAGCAGTTACGCCGGGGGGCTTGGGGCCAACGTCCTGACTTTC.

The chain joins TRBV4-3 to TRBJ1-3; possible D gene TRBD1, 6 bases. The ends were cut back, 1 base at V and 6 bases at J, with 16 bases in the middle. The CDR3 runs to 16 residues. Germline loops: CDR1 LGHNA, CDR2 YSLEER. The chain's CDR3 is CASSQGYTGFENTIYF. In DNA, the CDR3 is TGCGCCAGCAGCCAAGGATATACAGGGTTCGAAAACACCATATATTTT.

This clone was seen a few times. The J gene is TRBJ2-5, the V gene TRBV11-2; 7 positions agree with TRBD1. The CDR3 is 12 amino acids. V was clipped by 8 bases and J by 2 bases; unmatched bases: 2. The germline gives CDR1 SGHAT, CDR2 FQNNGV. For the CDR3, the DNA is TGTGCCAGCGGGACAGCTCAAGAGACCCAGTACTTC. Its translation is CASGTAQETQYF.

This clone came up once. V is TRBV5-6 and J is TRBJ2-3, with 8 nucleotides matching TRBD1. The CDR3 covers 14 residues. Germline V lookup: CDR1 SGHDT, CDR2 YYEEEE. The V segment lost 5 bases and the J segment 2 bases; nucleotides outside the gene matches: 4. CDR3 nucleotides: TGTGCCAGCAGGGACAGGGTCAACACAGATACGCAGTATTTT. Translated, it gives CASRDRVNTDTQYF.

This clone was found a few times. The chain employs TRBV29-1 and TRBJ1-6; D is ambiguous. Germline V gene sequence: CDR1 SQVTM, CDR2 ANQGSEA. The germline V and J ends were trimmed by 5 bases and 2 bases, with 10 bases remaining between them. The CDR3 covers 14 residues. CDR3 amino acids: CSVSADAYNSPLHF. As DNA, the CDR3 is TGCAGCGTTTCCGCGGACGCCTATAATTCACCCCTCCACTTT.

The chain joins TRBV7-9 to TRBJ2-1; D possibly uses TRBD1 or TRBD2 (6 bases each). V was pared by 5 bases and J by 8 bases, with 19 bases between. The germline gives CDR1 SEHNR, CDR2 FQNEAQ (reference sequence). This CDR3 has 15 amino acids. Here the CDR3 reads CASSAGGSQRDEQFF. Written as DNA, the CDR3 is TGTGCCAGCAGCGCCGGGGGCTCCCAACGGGATGAGCAGTTCTTC.

This clone was observed at least ten times. The chain carries TRBV28 and TRBJ1-3; 7 bases are a match to TRBD1. The CDR3 length is 14 residues. The V segment lost 5 bases and the J segment 4 bases; nucleotides outside the gene matches: 5. Germline CDR1 and CDR2: MDHEN and SYDVKM. CDR3: CASSTPGGGNTIYF. The CDR3 nucleotides are TGTGCCAGCAGTACCCCAGGGGGGGGAAACACCATATATTTT. The full variable domain, in which reference TRBV28 and TRBJ1-3 provide the parts outside the CDR3, is DVKVTQSSRYLVKRTGEKVFLECVQDMDHENMFWYRQDPGLGLRLIYFSYDVKMKEKGDIPEGYSVSREKKERFSLILESASTNQTSMYLCASSTPGGGNTIYFGEGSWLTVV.

The gene calls are TRBV6-6 and TRBJ1-5, with TRBD1 as a possible D gene (5 bases). The CDR3 totals 15 residues. Trimming stripped 6 bases from V and 7 bases from J, with 19 bases between. Germline V gene sequence: CDR1 MNHNY, CDR2 SVGAGI (reference sequence). The CDR3 here is CASSQRAREKQPQHF. In DNA form, the CDR3 reads TGTGCCAGCAGCCAGAGGGCCAGGGAGAAACAGCCCCAGCATTTT.